These T cell receptor beta chains were read from a single sample in a study of identical twins. TCRdb re-analysed the 5' RACE reads in MiXCR, keeping a single row per CDR3 protein. The table has more than 1.5 million distinct CDR3 sequences, about 30% seen once. Sequencing used cord blood. Source of these receptors: a newborn girl in good health. CDR3s include the opening cysteine and the closing phenylalanine or tryptophan. D genes are given only for firm matches. Clone size, where shown, is once, few, many, or a class for clones that have expanded.

v_call	d_call	clone_size	j_call	cdr3_aa	cdr3_nt
TRBV25-1	TRBD1	.	TRBJ1-2	CASSGQGDYSYTF	TGTGCCAGCAGCGGACAGGGGGACTATAGCTACACCTTC
TRBV28	TRBD1	.	TRBJ1-2	CASSFRDRIYLGYTF	TGTGCCAGCAGTTTTCGGGACAGGATTTATCTGGGCTACACCTTC
TRBV5-1	.	few	TRBJ2-5	CASSLERRRETQYF	TGCGCCAGCAGCTTGGAAAGAAGAAGGGAGACCCAGTACTTC
TRBV19	.	.	TRBJ1-4	CASSPWRPSANEKLFF	TGTGCCAGTAGTCCTTGGCGCCCTTCGGCTAATGAAAAACTGTTTTTT
TRBV20-1	TRBD1	few	TRBJ1-2	CSGPGQGPSNYGYTF	TGCAGTGGTCCGGGACAGGGGCCTTCTAACTATGGCTACACCTTC
TRBV29-1	.	.	TRBJ1-1	CSVEDLGVTNTEAFF	TGCAGCGTTGAAGATTTGGGAGTTACTAACACTGAAGCTTTCTTT
TRBV6-4	.	.	TRBJ1-5	CASRDPTAGNQPQHF	TGTGCCAGCCGTGACCCTACCGCAGGCAATCAGCCCCAGCATTTT
TRBV20-1	TRBD2	few	TRBJ2-1	CSARGPRPSGNYNEQFF	TGCAGTGCTAGAGGCCCCAGACCTAGCGGAAACTACAATGAGCAGTTCTTC
TRBV2	.	few	TRBJ1-6	CASSPDINSPLHF	TGTGCCAGCAGTCCGGACATCAATTCACCCCTCCACTTT
TRBV7-6	.	.	TRBJ1-3	CASSLVPTGNGNTIYF	TGTGCCAGCAGCTTAGTCCCAACAGGGAATGGAAACACCATATATTTT
TRBV3-1	TRBD1	.	TRBJ1-3	CASSQDTRGRPGHGIYF	TGTGCCAGCAGCCAAGATACGAGGGGGCGTCCCGGACATGGCATATATTTT
TRBV20-1	TRBD1	many	TRBJ2-3	CSASGTGGTDTQYF	TGCAGTGCTAGTGGAACAGGGGGCACAGATACGCAGTATTTT
TRBV28	TRBD1	.	TRBJ1-4	CASSPDRGDEKLFF	TGTGCCAGCAGTCCCGACAGGGGCGATGAAAAACTGTTTTTT
TRBV28	TRBD2	.	TRBJ2-5	CASSLGTSGRALEETQYF	TGTGCCAGCAGTTTGGGGACTAGCGGGAGGGCCCTAGAAGAGACCCAGTACTTC
TRBV5-1	.	.	TRBJ1-4	CASSLASGRAEKLFF	TGCGCCAGCAGCTTGGCCTCAGGGAGGGCTGAAAAACTGTTTTTT
TRBV20-1	TRBD1	few	TRBJ1-2	CSASPAGGYYGYTF	TGCAGTGCTAGTCCGGCAGGGGGCTACTATGGCTACACCTTC
TRBV14	.	few	TRBJ1-2	CASSQELGESYTF	TGTGCCAGCAGCCAAGAGCTGGGGGAGAGCTACACCTTC
TRBV14	.	.	TRBJ2-1	CASSATRGSYNEQFF	TGTGCCAGCAGCGCGACTAGGGGCTCCTACAATGAGCAGTTCTTC
TRBV27	.	.	TRBJ1-1	CASSPLKGMNTEAFF	TGTGCCAGCAGTCCGCTTAAAGGTATGAACACTGAAGCTTTCTTT
TRBV5-1	.	.	TRBJ2-2	CATAVSPPGELFF	TGCGCCACGGCCGTTTCTCCCCCCGGGGAGCTGTTTTTT
TRBV9	TRBD1	.	TRBJ1-1	CASSVEQGGVTEAFF	TGTGCCAGCAGCGTCGAACAAGGGGGCGTCACTGAAGCTTTCTTT
TRBV12-3/TRBV12-4	.	few	TRBJ1-1	CASSRPGEVTEAFF	TGTGCCAGCAGTCGACCGGGGGAGGTCACTGAAGCTTTCTTT
TRBV27	TRBD2	few	TRBJ2-7	CASYGTSPYEQYF	TGTGCCAGTTATGGGACTAGCCCCTACGAGCAGTACTTC
TRBV9	.	many	TRBJ2-7	CASSTGNYEQYF	TGTGCCAGCAGCACAGGGAACTACGAGCAGTACTTC
TRBV6-6	TRBD1	few	TRBJ2-7	CASTSTPLGQGLWYF	TGTGCCAGCACCTCTACCCCCCTGGGACAGGGGTTATGGTACTTC
TRBV11-2	.	.	TRBJ2-3	CASSLGGREWAQYF	TGTGCCAGCAGCTTAGGTGGTAGAGAATGGGCGCAGTATTTT
TRBV6-5	.	.	TRBJ2-2	CASRPGTTNTGELFF	TGTGCCAGCAGGCCCGGGACAACTAACACCGGGGAGCTGTTTTTT
TRBV5-6	.	.	TRBJ2-2	CASSLDGLANTGELFF	TGTGCCAGCAGCTTGGATGGCCTAGCGAACACCGGGGAGCTGTTTTTT
TRBV4-1	TRBD2	.	TRBJ2-3	CASSQGAASGGSTSSTDTQYF	TGCGCCAGCAGCCAAGGGGCGGCTAGCGGGGGGTCAACCTCATCCACAGATACGCAGTATTTT
TRBV27	.	.	TRBJ1-2	CAARGEYYGYTF	TGTGCCGCTAGGGGGGAATACTATGGCTACACCTTC
TRBV18	.	.	TRBJ1-2	CASSPWLGTGYTF	TGTGCCAGCTCACCATGGCTAGGGACTGGCTACACCTTC
TRBV10-1	.	.	TRBJ2-1	CASGPRDKKFF	TGCGCCAGCGGCCCCCGGGACAAAAAGTTCTTC
TRBV20-1	.	once	TRBJ2-7	CGAREWQGFYEQYF	TGCGGTGCTAGAGAGTGGCAGGGCTTCTACGAGCAGTACTTC
TRBV14	TRBD2	.	TRBJ2-1	CASSQDRGLGYNEQFF	TGTGCCAGCAGCCAAGATCGGGGACTAGGGTACAATGAGCAGTTCTTC
TRBV5-1	.	.	TRBJ1-1	CASSLAVWTENTEAFF	TGCGCCAGCAGCTTGGCTGTATGGACAGAGAACACTGAAGCTTTCTTT
TRBV20-1	.	few	TRBJ1-2	CSATPVGYTF	TGCAGTGCTACTCCAGTCGGATACACCTTC
TRBV18	TRBD2	few	TRBJ2-1	CASSPRLAGSLYNEQFF	TGTGCCAGCTCACCGAGACTAGCGGGGTCCTTATACAATGAGCAGTTCTTC
TRBV7-9	.	.	TRBJ1-2	CASSVGGRGYTF	TGTGCCAGCAGCGTAGGGGGGAGAGGCTACACCTTC
TRBV28	TRBD2	few	TRBJ2-5	CASSLGRTSGYQETQYF	TGTGCCAGCAGTTTAGGGCGGACTAGCGGGTATCAAGAGACCCAGTACTTC
TRBV15	.	many	TRBJ1-2	CATSRDLPYGYTF	TGTGCCACCAGCAGAGACTTGCCCTATGGCTACACCTTC
TRBV20-1	.	.	TRBJ2-7	CSATRTGTPYEQYF	TGCAGTGCTACCCGAACAGGGACGCCCTACGAGCAGTACTTC
TRBV12-3/TRBV12-4	.	few	TRBJ2-3	CASSFGPGGTDTQYF	TGTGCCAGCAGTTTTGGGCCAGGGGGCACAGATACGCAGTATTTT
TRBV7-9	TRBD2	few	TRBJ2-1	CASSLVSIAGNEQFF	TGTGCCAGCAGCTTAGTAAGCATAGCGGGGAATGAGCAGTTCTTC
TRBV5-1	TRBD1	.	TRBJ2-5	CASSPQGAQETQYF	TGCGCCAGCAGCCCACAGGGGGCCCAAGAGACCCAGTACTTC
TRBV10-3	TRBD1	few	TRBJ1-6	CAISYRGSYNSPLHF	TGTGCCATCAGTTACAGGGGATCCTATAATTCACCCCTCCACTTT
TRBV6-2/TRBV6-3	.	once	TRBJ2-3	CASSYRLAKQYF	TGTGCCAGCAGTTACCGCCTAGCCAAGCAGTATTTT